A selection of T cell receptor beta chains follows, all from one sample in a study of response to subunit inactivated influenza vaccine. A single record per CDR3 protein comes from TCRdb applying MiXCR to the RT-PCR reads. Found here are 400,000 to 650,000 distinct CDR3 sequences, 6% to 9% of them singletons; the top ten hold around 12%. The input for sequencing was PBMCs from blood, taken around 25 months after vaccination. These receptors were obtained from a man aged 50-75 years who received an inactivated influenza vaccine. The CDR3 runs from the conserved cysteine through the conserved F or W. A D gene is named only where the DNA matches it firmly. Clone size is stated in some rows and not others, as once, few, many or a class when expanded.

>TRBJ2-5|.|TRBV12-3/TRBV12-4|.
TGTGCCAGCCTGCGGGACAGTCAAGAGACCCAGTACTTC
CASLRDSQETQYF
>TRBJ2-5|TRBD2|TRBV14|.
TGTGCCAGCAGCCAAGTTGGGCCAGCGGGGGGCTACCAAGAGACCCAGTACTTC
CASSQVGPAGGYQETQYF
>TRBJ2-7|TRBD2|TRBV9|.
TGTGCCAGCAGCGTGACTAGCGCGCTGGGCGAGCAGTACTTC
CASSVTSALGEQYF
>TRBJ2-7|.|TRBV5-6|few
TGTGCCAGCAGCTTGGTGGCGGGGACCAACTACGAGCAGTACTTC
CASSLVAGTNYEQYF
>TRBJ1-6|TRBD1|TRBV4-2|.
TGTGCCAGCAGCCAAGATCCAGGGGGCGCGAGTAATTCACCCCTCCACTTT
CASSQDPGGASNSPLHF
>TRBJ2-7|TRBD1|TRBV4-2|many
TGTGCCAGCAGCCAAGAGAGGGACAGCTCTTACGAGCAGTACTTC
CASSQERDSSYEQYF
>TRBJ2-1|TRBD2|TRBV7-9|many
TGTGCCAGCAGCTCCGGGACTAATTTTGACAATGAGCAGTTCTTC
CASSSGTNFDNEQFF
>TRBJ1-5|TRBD1|TRBV5-5|.
TGTGCCAGCAGCTTGGAGGGGGGGACAGGGCGCAATCAGCCCCAGCATTTT
CASSLEGGTGRNQPQHF
>TRBJ2-5|.|TRBV3-1|many
TGTGCCAGCAGCCCATTCTCCTCGATGGAGACCCAGTACTTC
CASSPFSSMETQYF
>TRBJ2-2|.|TRBV4-3|few
TGCGCCAGCAGCCCGCAGGGGTCCGGGGAGCTGTTTTTT
CASSPQGSGELFF
>TRBJ1-1|.|TRBV20-1|few
TGCAGTGCTAGAGATCTGGGTTCACTCACATCCACTGAAGCTTTCTTT
CSARDLGSLTSTEAFF
>TRBJ2-1|TRBD2|TRBV11-2|few
TGTGCCAGCAGCCCCACGGGAGGGTTTAATGAGCAGTTCTTC
CASSPTGGFNEQFF
>TRBJ1-5|.|TRBV3-1|many
TGTGCCAGCAGCCAAGGCGCCGGCCTCGACAATCAGCCCCAGCATTTT
CASSQGAGLDNQPQHF
>TRBJ2-7|.|TRBV19|.
TGTGCCAGTAGTACACATTTAGCGGCCGCGCAGTACTTC
CASSTHLAAAQYF
>TRBJ2-5|.|TRBV7-2|many
TGTGCCAGCAGCTTAGGAGATCGGACACGGCTGACCCAGTACTTC
CASSLGDRTRLTQYF
>TRBJ2-7|.|TRBV20-1|few
TGCAGTGCCGTACTAGTGCCTGAGCAGTACTTC
CSAVLVPEQYF
>TRBJ2-3|.|TRBV5-1|.
TGCGCCAGCAGCTCTGCCCCTCTAACAGATACGCAGTATTTT
CASSSAPLTDTQYF
>TRBJ2-4|.|TRBV28|.
TGTGCCAGCAGTTGGTTCGGGGGCCCGACGTACTTC
CASSWFGGPTYF
>TRBJ2-5|.|TRBV5-6|.
TGTGCCAGCAGCTTGGAAGGGATGGAGACCCAGTACTTC
CASSLEGMETQYF
>TRBJ2-3|TRBD1|TRBV10-3|many
TGTGCCACCCGGGACAGGGGGACTGGAGATACGCAGTATTTT
CATRDRGTGDTQYF
>TRBJ2-3|TRBD2|TRBV12-3/TRBV12-4|many
TGTGCCAGCAGTACGTGGACTAGCGGGGGAGATACGCAGTATTTT
CASSTWTSGGDTQYF
>TRBJ2-5|.|TRBV10-1|.
TGCGCCAGCGGGGACTTGGGCCGAGAGACCCAGTACTTC
CASGDLGRETQYF
>TRBJ1-2|.|TRBV6-6|many
TGTGCCAGCAGTTACGACTCCTTGGGTGGCTACACCTTC
CASSYDSLGGYTF
>TRBJ2-1|TRBD2|TRBV12-3/TRBV12-4|.
TGTGCCAGCAGCTACCGGACTAGCGGGGGGTGGCCTAGACCCTACAATGAGCAGTTCTTC
CASSYRTSGGWPRPYNEQFF
>TRBJ1-5|.|TRBV28|.
TGTGCCAGCAGTTCGCCGGGGCCCCAGCATTTT
CASSSPGPQHF
>TRBJ2-5|TRBD2|TRBV10-3|.
TGTGCCATCAGTGATCGAACTAGCGGGGTGAAAGAGACCCAGTACTTC
CAISDRTSGVKETQYF
>TRBJ2-3|TRBD2|TRBV5-1|.
TGCGCCAGCAGCCAGGGACTAGCGCCTAGCACAGATACGCAGTATTTT
CASSQGLAPSTDTQYF
>TRBJ2-4|.|TRBV29-1|many
TGCAGCGTTGAGGGTGGCCAGGGCCAAAACATTCAGTACTTC
CSVEGGQGQNIQYF
>TRBJ2-7|.|TRBV10-3|.
TGTGCCACCTTACGGCCGGGTAGCAACGAGCAGTACTTC
CATLRPGSNEQYF
>TRBJ2-7|.|TRBV3-1|.
TGTGCCTGCAGCCAGGAGGCGCCTTTTACCTACGAGCAGTACTTC
CACSQEAPFTYEQYF
>TRBJ2-1|TRBD2|TRBV7-2|many
TGTGCCAGCAGGCCTACTAGCGGGGCTTACAATGAGCAGTTCTTC
CASRPTSGAYNEQFF
>TRBJ2-5|TRBD2|TRBV12-3/TRBV12-4|few
TGTGCCAGCAGTTCTAATACGGGGAGGGGTAGGCGAGAGACCCAGTACTTC
CASSSNTGRGRRETQYF
>TRBJ2-1|TRBD1|TRBV4-3|.
TGCGCCAGCAGCCCAGGGACAGGGGGCTTTTACAATGAGCAGTTCTTC
CASSPGTGGFYNEQFF
>TRBJ2-7|.|TRBV6-6|few
TGTGCCAGCAGTTACCTTAGCGGAGAGCAGTACTTC
CASSYLSGEQYF
>TRBJ2-7|TRBD2|TRBV6-1|.
TGTGCCAGCAGTGAGACTAGCGGGAGGCCGTACGAGCAGTACTTC
CASSETSGRPYEQYF
>TRBJ1-2|.|TRBV14|many
TGTGCCAGCAGCCAAGGTGGGACGGGCTATGGCTACACCTTC
CASSQGGTGYGYTF
>TRBJ2-3|TRBD2|TRBV9|few
TGTGCCAGCAGCTCAAGCGGGAGGCCAGATACGCAGTATTTT
CASSSSGRPDTQYF
>TRBJ2-5|.|TRBV20-1|many
TGCAGTGCTAGAACCGAGACCCAGTACTTC
CSARTETQYF
>TRBJ2-5|TRBD2|TRBV5-1|few
TGCGCCAGCAGCTTCGGTAGCGGGAGTGTTGGAGAGACCCAGTACTTC
CASSFGSGSVGETQYF
>TRBJ2-7|TRBD2|TRBV6-1|few
TGTGCCAGCAGCATCTCTCCGGGACTAGCGGGGGGCGAGCAGTACTTC
CASSISPGLAGGEQYF
>TRBJ2-3|TRBD2|TRBV5-1|few
TGCGCCACCAGGCGGGGGGATGATACAGATACGCAGTATTTT
CATRRGDDTDTQYF
>TRBJ2-7|.|TRBV7-2|.
TGTGCCAGCAGCCCCCGAGGTGGGTTAGAATACGAGCAGTACTTC
CASSPRGGLEYEQYF